Presented here are 30 T cell receptor beta chains from one specimen sequenced in a study of cytomegalovirus exposure and HLA in healthy donors. Use of 60 Vbeta and 13 Jbeta primers characterized the PCR. Some clones are missing from TCRdb's copy, which holds only in-frame ones; the method was immunoSEQ multiplex PCR. The sample carries some 150,000 clones, 75% to 85% recorded once. Source material: PBMCs. All receptors derive from a man aged 45-60 years in good health and CMV-seropositive.

The genes are TRBV5-1 and TRBJ1-1, with 9 positions matching TRBD1. Germline CDR1 SGHRS, CDR2 YFSETQ. The junction had 7 bases not matched to a gene; V was cut back by 2 bases and J by 5 bases. The CDR3 has 15 amino acids. CDR3 loop: CASSLGRDRVTEAFF. The CDR3 region has the DNA TGCGCCAGCAGCTTAGGCCGGGACAGGGTAACTGAAGCTTTCTTT. Combining the CDR3 with reference TRBV5-1 and TRBJ1-1 gives the whole variable domain KAGVTQTPRYLIKTRGQQVTLSCSPISGHRSVSWYQQTPGQGLQFLFEYFSETQRNKGNFPGRFSGRQFSNSRSEMNVSTLELGDSALYLCASSLGRDRVTEAFFGQGTRLTVV.

This clone was counted once. This chain joins TRBV6-5 and TRBJ2-1, with 9 bases identical to TRBD2. The CDR3 is made up of 16 amino acids. Per the germline V gene, CDR1 is MNHEY and CDR2 is SVGAGI. V dropped 0 bases and J dropped 4; count of bases not matched to a gene: 4. The CDR3 nucleotides are TGTGCCAGCAGTTACTCGGGACTAGCCCAATACAATGAGCAGTTCTTC. It specifies CASSYSGLAQYNEQFF.

The chain couples TRBV4-1 to TRBJ2-7; a possible D gene is TRBD2 (6 bases). Germline CDR1 and CDR2: MGHRA and YSYEKL. The CDR3 extends over 16 amino acids. V gave up 1 base and J gave up 3 bases, with 16 bases separating them. CDR3 region: CASSQVGAGPHYEQYF. In DNA, the CDR3 is TGCGCCAGCAGCCAAGTTGGGGCGGGGCCCCACTACGAGCAGTACTTC.

This rearrangement joins TRBV5-4 to TRBJ2-1; tentatively, D is TRBD1 (6 bases). Germline CDR1 is SGHNT and CDR2 is YYREEE (reference sequence). The CDR3 sequence is 16 residues long. Trimming cost V 3 bases and J 6 bases, with 19 bases left between them. CDR3 in amino acids: CASSSPAGAGLNEQFF. For the CDR3, the DNA is TGTGCCAGCAGCTCGCCGGCAGGGGCCGGTCTCAATGAGCAGTTCTTC.

This chain uses TRBV27 with TRBJ1-4, with D possibly TRBD1 on 6 matching bases. CDR1 is MNHEY, CDR2 SMNVEV, per germline (reference sequence). The CDR3 is 15 residues long. V was pared by 3 bases and J by 3 bases, with 11 bases between. CDR3 in amino acids: CASSFSDRSNEKLFF. The CDR3 coding sequence is TGTGCCAGCAGTTTCTCGGACAGATCTAATGAAAAACTGTTTTTT.

The chain carries TRBV6-5 and TRBJ2-1; D possibly corresponds to TRBD2 (6 bases). Per germline, CDR1 MNHEY and CDR2 SVGAGI. Trimming cost V 6 bases and J 0 bases, with 9 bases left between them. The CDR3 is 14 amino acids. The CDR3 protein is CASRGAGSYNEQFF. CDR3 DNA: TGTGCCAGCAGGGGAGCGGGCTCCTACAATGAGCAGTTCTTC.

This sequence joins TRBV28 and TRBJ2-6; 11 bases line up with TRBD1. Germline values: CDR1 MDHEN, CDR2 SYDVKM. This CDR3 comprises 19 residues. V was clipped by 4 bases and J by 4 bases; unmatched bases: 12. This CDR3 is CASSSRTGGKSAGANVLTF. CDR3 bases: TGTGCCAGCAGTTCGCGGACAGGGGGCAAGTCAGCCGGGGCCAACGTCCTGACTTTC.

The rearrangement joins TRBV6-1 to TRBJ2-3, with D uncertain. The germline gives CDR1 MNHNS, CDR2 SASEGT. The V end was cut by 1 base, the J end by 0 bases, with 5 bases between. The CDR3 length is 14 residues. CDR3 nucleotides: TGTGCCAGCAGTGAAGGTCATAGCACAGATACGCAGTATTTT. Translating it yields CASSEGHSTDTQYF.

The rearrangement uses TRBV7-9 and TRBJ2-1; D gene ambiguous. The length of the CDR3 is 11 residues. In germline, CDR1 is SEHNR, CDR2 FQNEAQ (reference sequence). With 5 bases removed from V and 4 bases from J, the gap between germline ends came to 3 bases. The CDR3 DNA reads TGTGCCAGCAGCCCTTACAATGAGCAGTTCTTC. Its translation: CASSPYNEQFF.

The chain has TRBV7-9 and TRBJ2-7; D remains ambiguous. The CDR3 runs to 13 residues. The germline gives CDR1 SEHNR, CDR2 FQNEAQ (reference sequence). The ends were cut back, 8 bases at V and 2 bases at J, with 13 bases in the middle. For the CDR3, the DNA is TGTGCCAGCGGTGACACGGTGACCTACGAGCAGTACTTC. Amino acids: CASGDTVTYEQYF.

The chain employs TRBV12-5 and TRBJ2-1; 15 bases line up with TRBD2. V was clipped by 2 bases and J by 9 bases; unmatched bases: 5. The CDR3 contains 16 residues. The germline V gene encodes CDR1 LGHNT and CDR2 FRNRAP. The CDR3 nucleotides are TGTGCTAGTGGTTTGAGGTCGGGACTAGCGGGAGGTGAGCAGTTCTTC. Protein sequence: CASGLRSGLAGGEQFF.

The gene calls are TRBV5-1 and TRBJ1-2; no definite D call. There are 14 residues in the CDR3. Per germline, CDR1 SGHRS and CDR2 YFSETQ. The V gene lost 0 bases and the J gene lost 4 bases, with 10 bases spanning the gap. The chain's CDR3 is CASSLEASAYGYTF. Here the CDR3 DNA reads TGCGCCAGCAGCTTGGAGGCCAGCGCCTATGGCTACACCTTC.

In nucleotides, the CDR3 is TGTGCCAGCAGTGAACCGGGAACAAAAGAGACCCAGTACTTC. Translation gives CASSEPGTKETQYF. The chain links TRBV6-1 to TRBJ2-5; D is possibly TRBD2 (5 bases). Trimming took 2 bases from V and 3 from J, leaving 10 bases between them. This CDR3 region has 14 residues. CDR1 is MNHNS and CDR2 is SASEGT in the germline V gene.

This sequence joins TRBV28 and TRBJ1-5; tentative D call: TRBD1 (5 bases). This CDR3 comprises 15 residues. Trimming shortened V by 2 bases and J by 5 bases, and 13 bases separated the two germline ends. CDR1 is MDHEN and CDR2 is SYDVKM in the germline V gene. The CDR3, as DNA: TGTGCCAGCAGTTTACCAGGGTTCTTCCATCAGCCCCAGCATTTT. Translation gives CASSLPGFFHQPQHF.

The rearrangement uses TRBV4-1 and TRBJ2-7, with 8 nucleotides matching TRBD2. From germline, CDR1 is MGHRA and CDR2 YSYEKL. The junction had 5 bases not matched to a gene; V was cut back by 4 bases and J by 0 bases. The CDR3 extends over 15 amino acids. The CDR3 here is CASSPGLASSYEQYF. As DNA, the CDR3 is TGCGCCAGCAGCCCTGGACTAGCCAGCTCCTACGAGCAGTACTTC.

The count of this clone is one. The chain couples TRBV18 to TRBJ2-5, with unresolved D. Trimming removed 3 bases from V and 5 bases from J, with 10 bases in between. The CDR3 loop spans 13 amino acids. Germline loops: CDR1 KGHSH, CDR2 LQKENI. As DNA, the CDR3 is TGTGCCAGCTCACCTCCCACCCGGGAGACCCAGTACTTC. It translates to CASSPPTRETQYF.

This clone was observed a single time. V gene TRBV30 combines with J gene TRBJ2-1, with a tentative D call TRBD1 (6 bases). CDR1 is GTSNPN, CDR2 SVGIG, per germline (reference sequence). CDR3 length: 15 amino acids. The V end lost 2 bases, the J end lost 0 bases, and 11 bases lay between the germline ends. The CDR3 loop is CAWSTGLSSYNEQFF. CDR3 bases: TGTGCCTGGAGTACAGGGCTGAGCTCCTACAATGAGCAGTTCTTC.

The CDR3 DNA is TGCGCCAGCAGCACTAGCGGGAGGGGAGATACGCAGTATTTT. Translating gives CASSTSGRGDTQYF. V is TRBV5-1 and J is TRBJ2-3, with 13 bases that match TRBD2. CDR1 is SGHRS, CDR2 YFSETQ, per germline. J lost 5 bases, V lost 4 bases, and 1 base had no gene match. The CDR3 spans 14 residues. The full variable domain, its missing parts supplied by reference TRBV5-1 and TRBJ2-3, is KAGVTQTPRYLIKTRGQQVTLSCSPISGHRSVSWYQQTPGQGLQFLFEYFSETQRNKGNFPGRFSGRQFSNSRSEMNVSTLELGDSALYLCASSTSGRGDTQYFGPGTRLTVL.

V usage is TRBV6-6 and J usage is TRBJ2-4; 8 positions match TRBD1. V lost 5 bases and J lost 1; bases outside the gene matches: 7. There are 16 residues in the CDR3. Germline CDR1 reads MNHNY; CDR2 reads SVGAGI (reference sequence). The CDR3 DNA sequence: TGTGCCAGCAGTCCTGGACAGGGTAGGGCCAAAAACATTCAGTACTTC. This translates into CASSPGQGRAKNIQYF.

The V gene is TRBV7-8, the J gene TRBJ1-6; 11 bases align to TRBD1. With V trimmed by 7 bases and J by 7 bases, 15 bases remained unmatched. Germline values: CDR1 SGHVS, CDR2 FQNEAQ. The CDR3 runs 18 residues. In DNA form, the CDR3 reads TGTGCCAGCAACCTCCTCGGACAGGGGGCGCTCGGAAATTCACCCCTCCACTTT. It codes for CASNLLGQGALGNSPLHF. Full variable domain (missing parts from reference TRBV7-8 and TRBJ1-6): GAGVSQSPRYKVAKRGQDVALRCDPISGHVSLFWYQQALGQGPEFLTYFQNEAQLDKSGLPSDRFFAERPEGSVSTLKIQRTQQEDSAVYLCASNLLGQGALGNSPLHFGNGTRLTVT.

The V call is TRBV29-1, the J call TRBJ1-1; D unresolved. Germline V gives CDR1 SQVTM, CDR2 ANQGSEA. V was cut by 5 bases and J by 0 bases, with 7 bases left in between. This CDR3 contains 12 residues. The CDR3 here is CSVNHMNTEAFF. In nucleotides, the CDR3 is TGCAGCGTTAATCACATGAACACTGAAGCTTTCTTT.

This clone was counted a single time. This chain links TRBV29-1 with TRBJ2-3; 9 bases line up with TRBD2. J lost 4 bases, V lost 5 bases, and 7 bases had no gene match. The CDR3 length is 14 residues. Germline V gives CDR1 SQVTM, CDR2 ANQGSEA. The CDR3 region has the DNA TGCAGCGTTCCTAGCGGGACAAACCCAGATACGCAGTATTTT. It yields the protein CSVPSGTNPDTQYF.

V gene TRBV30 combines with J gene TRBJ1-5, with D possibly being TRBD1 (5 bases). The germline CDR1 and CDR2 sequences are GTSNPN and SVGIG (reference sequence). The CDR3 is 15 residues long. Trimming stripped 2 bases from V and 4 bases from J, with 15 bases between. The CDR3 is CAWSLRGRDNQPQHF. The DNA for the CDR3 is TGTGCCTGGAGTCTAAGGGGTCGCGATAATCAGCCCCAGCATTTT.

The chain employs TRBV6-1 and TRBJ1-6; D possibly corresponds to TRBD1 (5 bases). Trimming took off 3 bases at V and 4 bases at J, with 10 bases between the two ends. The CDR3 length is 15 residues. CDR1 is MNHNS, CDR2 SASEGT, per germline. The CDR3 DNA is TGTGCCAGCAGTGAGGGGCCGCCATATAATTCACCCCTCCACTTT. Translating it yields CASSEGPPYNSPLHF.

This chain uses TRBV30 with TRBJ1-1, with TRBD1 identical over 7 bases. The ends lost 5 bases at V and 5 bases at J; junction bases unmatched: 8. The CDR3 sequence is 13 residues long. The germline gives CDR1 GTSNPN, CDR2 SVGIG (reference sequence). In nucleotides, the CDR3 is TGTGCCTGGGCACGACAGGGATTAACTGAAGCTTTCTTT. It yields the protein CAWARQGLTEAFF.

The chain carries TRBV19 and TRBJ2-5; D is perhaps TRBD1 (5 bases). The germline V gene encodes CDR1 LNHDA and CDR2 SQIVND (reference sequence). The CDR3 totals 15 residues. The V end was cut by 6 bases, the J end by 2 bases, with 16 bases between. CDR3 nucleotides: TGTGCCAGTAGCTCGCGGCCAGGGTGGCAAGAGACCCAGTACTTC. Its translation: CASSSRPGWQETQYF.

This clone was seen a few times. This chain links TRBV10-1 with TRBJ1-1, with a weak D call TRBD1 (6 bases). Per germline, CDR1 WNHNN and CDR2 SYGVQD (reference sequence). The CDR3 covers 12 residues. The ends were cut back, 6 bases at V and 3 bases at J, with 8 bases in the middle. CDR3 in amino acids: CASSRQDTEAFF. The CDR3 bases are TGCGCCAGCAGCCGACAGGACACTGAAGCTTTCTTT.

The chain recombines TRBV12-5 with TRBJ2-7; TRBD1 agrees at 7 bases. V shed 3 bases and J 5 bases; nucleotides not matched to a gene: 10. Germline CDR1 reads LGHNT; CDR2 reads FRNRAP. The CDR3 has 15 amino acids. In nucleotides, the CDR3 is TGTGCTAGTGGTTTAAGGAGACAGGGTTTCCACGAGCAGTACTTC. The encoded protein is CASGLRRQGFHEQYF.

The chain couples TRBV30 to TRBJ2-3, with 12 bases lining up with TRBD2. Germline-derived CDR1 and CDR2 are GTSNPN and SVGIG (reference sequence). The V and J ends lost 3 bases and 5 bases, in that order; junction bases with no gene match: 12. The CDR3 has 17 amino acids. The CDR3 DNA reads as TGTGCCTGGAGGAGGGGACAGACTAGCGGGAGTGGAGATACGCAGTATTTT. Translation gives CAWRRGQTSGSGDTQYF.

Written as DNA, the CDR3 is TGTGCCAGTAAGACTAGCGGGAGTTCTAATGAGCAGTTCTTC. Its translation is CASKTSGSSNEQFF. The J gene is TRBJ2-1, the V gene TRBV11-3, with 12 nucleotides matching TRBD2. The CDR3 spans 14 residues. Per germline, CDR1 SGHNT and CDR2 YENEEA. The ends lost 9 bases at V and 7 bases at J; junction bases unmatched: 7. Based on the CDR3 plus reference TRBV11-3 and TRBJ2-1, the full variable domain is EAGVVQSPRYKIIEKKQPVAFWCNPISGHNTLYWYLQNLGQGPELLIRYENEEAVDDSQLPKDRFSAERLKGVDSTLKIQPAELGDSAVYLCASKTSGSSNEQFFGPGTRLTVL.